These T cell receptor beta chains were read from a single sample in a study of CD8 T cells in Susac syndrome. One entry per CDR3 protein, called by TCRdb with MiXCR from the immunoSEQ multiplex PCR reads. The sample gives 150,000 to 200,000 distinct CDR3 sequences, approximately 95% of which show up once; roughly 0.16% is in the top ten. Sequences were obtained from CD8+ T cells from PBMCs. These receptors were obtained from a human donor with multiple sclerosis. Both conserved end residues are part of each CDR3. D genes are given only for firm matches. Size values are once, few and many counts, or a class for expanded clones, and some rows have none.

DNA,CDR3,D,V,size,J
TGCAGTGCTACCCACCTACAGGCCTACGAGCAGTACTTC,CSATHLQAYEQYF,NA,TRBV20-1,NA,TRBJ2-7
TGCAGCGTTGTCTGGGGGGCTTTCTACGAGCAGTACTTC,CSVVWGAFYEQYF,NA,TRBV29-1,NA,TRBJ2-7
TGTGCCAGCAGCCAGGGACAGGGGACAAAGTTGGAGCAGTACTTC,CASSQGQGTKLEQYF,TRBD1,TRBV6-6,NA,TRBJ2-7
TGTGCCAGCAGTGGTAGCGGGACTTGGGATGAGCAGTTCTTC,CASSGSGTWDEQFF,TRBD2,TRBV25-1,NA,TRBJ2-1
TGTGCCAGCAGCGGAGACAGGGGCAACGAGCAGTACTTC,CASSGDRGNEQYF,TRBD1,TRBV9,NA,TRBJ2-7
TGTGCCAGTAGTAATTGGCTAGCGGGAGGACCTTCGAACACCGGGGAGCTGTTTTTT,CASSNWLAGGPSNTGELFF,TRBD2,TRBV19,NA,TRBJ2-2
TGCAGTGCTGGGACACCTGAAGCTTTCTTT,CSAGTPEAFF,NA,TRBV20-1,NA,TRBJ1-1
TGCAGTGCCTCTCACCGGGACAGGCCAACCAATGAGCAGTTCTTC,CSASHRDRPTNEQFF,TRBD1,TRBV20-1,once,TRBJ2-1
TGTGCTAGTGGTTTGCAGTCCAGGGAGACCCAGTACTTC,CASGLQSRETQYF,NA,TRBV12-5,NA,TRBJ2-5
TGTGCCAGCAGCCAAGAAGACGATTACGAGCAGTACTTC,CASSQEDDYEQYF,NA,TRBV3-1,NA,TRBJ2-7
TGTGCCGCGTCACAGAGCTCCTACAATGAGCAGTTCTTC,CAASQSSYNEQFF,NA,TRBV6-6,NA,TRBJ2-1
TGCAGCCCGTTTCGGGGCATGAACACTGAAGCTTTCTTT,CSPFRGMNTEAFF,NA,TRBV29-1,NA,TRBJ1-1
TGTGCCAGCAGTTCTAACGGGCCGGTCACAGATACGCAGTATTTT,CASSSNGPVTDTQYF,NA,TRBV6-6,NA,TRBJ2-3
TGCGCCAGCAGCCCGGACAGGGGGCAGTACGAGCAGTACTTC,CASSPDRGQYEQYF,TRBD1,TRBV5-1,NA,TRBJ2-7
TGCAGCGTTTCTGCCGGTTCCTACGAGCAGTACTTC,CSVSAGSYEQYF,NA,TRBV29-1,NA,TRBJ2-7
TGTGCCACCAGCAGAGAGGGACACAGGCCTTTAGAGCAGTACTTC,CATSREGHRPLEQYF,NA,TRBV15,NA,TRBJ2-7
TGTGCCAGCAGTTTTCCAGCCAACTATGGCTACACCTTC,CASSFPANYGYTF,NA,TRBV28,NA,TRBJ1-2
TGCGCCAGCAGCCAAAACAGGGGGCACAATGAGCAGTTCTTC,CASSQNRGHNEQFF,TRBD1,TRBV4-1,NA,TRBJ2-1
TGCGCCAGCAGCCTAATAAGCGGGGCGGATGAGCAGTTCTTC,CASSLISGADEQFF,TRBD2,TRBV4-1,NA,TRBJ2-1
TGCGCCAGCAGCTTTCTCACAGATACGCAGTATTTT,CASSFLTDTQYF,NA,TRBV5-1,NA,TRBJ2-3
TGTGCCAGCAGTTTCCGGGACGACGGTTGGGAGCAGTACTTC,CASSFRDDGWEQYF,NA,TRBV27,NA,TRBJ2-7
TGCAGTGCTAGAACTTACAATGAGCAGTTCTTC,CSARTYNEQFF,NA,TRBV20-1,NA,TRBJ2-1
TGTGCCAGCAGGGGACAGGGACTAGACCGGACCTACGAGCAGTACTTC,CASRGQGLDRTYEQYF,NA,TRBV2,NA,TRBJ2-7
TGCAGTGCTAGAGCCCGGGAAATGGGGGCCTACGAGCAGTACTTC,CSARAREMGAYEQYF,NA,TRBV20-1,NA,TRBJ2-7
TGTGCCAGCAGGAGCGGGGCCCGAGGGGTGAACACTGAAGCTTTCTTT,CASRSGARGVNTEAFF,NA,TRBV6-1,NA,TRBJ1-1
TGCAGTGCGACACCGCTAGCGGGAGCCCTCATTGGCGGATTAAGATGGACGCAGTATTTT,CSATPLAGALIGGLRWTQYF,TRBD2,TRBV20-1,NA,TRBJ2-3
TGTGCCAGCAGCCAAGATGGGACATATAATTCACCCCTCCACTTT,CASSQDGTYNSPLHF,NA,TRBV14,NA,TRBJ1-6
TGTGCCAGTCACCAGCCGACTAGCGGGAGGGCCTACAATGAGCAGTTCTTC,CASHQPTSGRAYNEQFF,TRBD2,TRBV19,NA,TRBJ2-1